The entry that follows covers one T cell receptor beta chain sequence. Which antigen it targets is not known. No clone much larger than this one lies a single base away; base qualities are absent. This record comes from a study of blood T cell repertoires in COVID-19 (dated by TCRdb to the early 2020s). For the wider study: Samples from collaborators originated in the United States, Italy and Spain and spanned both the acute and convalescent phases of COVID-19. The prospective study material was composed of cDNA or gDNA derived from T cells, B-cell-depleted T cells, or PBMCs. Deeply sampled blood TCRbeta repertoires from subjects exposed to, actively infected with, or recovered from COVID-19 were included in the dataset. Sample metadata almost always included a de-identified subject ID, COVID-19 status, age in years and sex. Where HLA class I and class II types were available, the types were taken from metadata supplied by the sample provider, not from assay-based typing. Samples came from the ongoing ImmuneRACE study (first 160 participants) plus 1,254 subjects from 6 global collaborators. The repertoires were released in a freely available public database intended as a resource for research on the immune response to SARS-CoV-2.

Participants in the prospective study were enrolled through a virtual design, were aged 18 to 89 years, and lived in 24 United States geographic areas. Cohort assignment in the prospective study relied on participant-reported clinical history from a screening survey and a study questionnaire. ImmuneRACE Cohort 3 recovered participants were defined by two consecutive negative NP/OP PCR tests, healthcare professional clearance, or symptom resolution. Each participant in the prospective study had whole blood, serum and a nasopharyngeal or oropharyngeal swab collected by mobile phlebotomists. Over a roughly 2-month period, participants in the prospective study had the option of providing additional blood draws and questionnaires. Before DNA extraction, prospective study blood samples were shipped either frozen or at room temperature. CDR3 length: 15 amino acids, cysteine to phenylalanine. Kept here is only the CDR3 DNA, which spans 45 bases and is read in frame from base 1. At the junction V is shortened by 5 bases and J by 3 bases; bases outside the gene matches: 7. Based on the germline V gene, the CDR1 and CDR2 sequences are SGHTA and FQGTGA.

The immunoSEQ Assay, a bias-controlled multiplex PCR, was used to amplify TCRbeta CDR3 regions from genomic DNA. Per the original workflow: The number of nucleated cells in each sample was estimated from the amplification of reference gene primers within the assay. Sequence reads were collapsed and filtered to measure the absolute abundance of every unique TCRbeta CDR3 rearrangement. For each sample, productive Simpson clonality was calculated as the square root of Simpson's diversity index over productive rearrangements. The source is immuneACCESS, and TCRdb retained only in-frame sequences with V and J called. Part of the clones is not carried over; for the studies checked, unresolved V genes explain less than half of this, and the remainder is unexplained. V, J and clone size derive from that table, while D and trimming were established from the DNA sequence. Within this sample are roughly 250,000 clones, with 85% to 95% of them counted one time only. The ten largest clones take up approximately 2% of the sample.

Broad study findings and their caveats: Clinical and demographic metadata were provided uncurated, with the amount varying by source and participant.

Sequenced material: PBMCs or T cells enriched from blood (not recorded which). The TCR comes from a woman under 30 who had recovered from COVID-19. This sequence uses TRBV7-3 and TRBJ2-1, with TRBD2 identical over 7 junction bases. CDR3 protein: CASSPRTSLYNEQFF. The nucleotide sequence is TGTGCCAGCAGCCCGAGGACTAGTCTCTACAATGAGCAGTTCTTC.